The 23 T cell receptor beta chains below come from one sample, sequenced in a study of T-cell reconstitution after alpha-beta-depleted transplantation in children. Preparation of the TCRbeta library was carried out with unique molecular identifiers. TCRdb redid the calling of the PCR reads with MiXCR, one entry per CDR3 protein. The sample yields 440,000 or so distinct CDR3 sequences, roughly 44% seen once. The sample in question was PBMCs, obtained before TCRalphabeta/CD19-depleted stem cell transplant. Receptor source: a girl aged 2 to 10 with aplastic anemia, due to receive a stem cell transplant.

The V gene is TRBV4-1, the J gene TRBJ2-7, with D unclear. V was shortened by 1 base and J by 3 bases, with 10 bases between the two germline ends. The V gene's germline CDR1 is MGHRA and CDR2 YSYEKL. The CDR3 covers 14 residues. This CDR3 reads CASSQGYGNYEQYF. CDR3 sequence (DNA): TGCGCCAGCAGCCAAGGTTATGGAAACTACGAGCAGTACTTC.

The chain uses TRBV20-1 and TRBJ1-2, with unresolved D. Germline assignment: CDR1 DFQATT and CDR2 SNEGSKA (reference sequence). V was pared by 6 bases and J by 1 base, with 12 bases between. This CDR3 has 13 residues. The CDR3 loop reads CSARGTDNYGYTF. CDR3 nucleotide sequence: TGCAGTGCGCGGGGAACGGATAACTATGGCTACACCTTC.

This sequence joins TRBV5-5 and TRBJ1-2; the D gene is possibly TRBD1 (6 bases). Germline V CDR1 and CDR2: SGHKS, YYEKEE (reference sequence). The CDR3 contains 16 residues. V dropped 2 bases and J dropped 4 bases, with 18 bases sitting between them. Here the CDR3 reads CASSFSHRATSYGYTF. The DNA of the CDR3 is TGTGCCAGCAGCTTTTCCCACAGGGCAACTTCCTATGGCTACACCTTC.

V usage is TRBV20-1 and J usage is TRBJ2-3, with D perhaps assigned TRBD1 or TRBD2 (5 bases each). The CDR3 loop spans 17 amino acids. Germline-derived CDR1 and CDR2 are DFQATT and SNEGSKA (reference sequence). V lost 0 bases, J lost 0 bases, and 16 bases lay in between. The CDR3 nucleotides are TGCAGTGCTAGAGAGAGGGTCTGGACACCAAGCACAGATACGCAGTATTTT. Protein product: CSARERVWTPSTDTQYF.

The rearrangement links TRBV20-1 to TRBJ1-3; D may be TRBD1 (5 bases). CDR1 DFQATT and CDR2 SNEGSKA come from the germline V gene (reference sequence). The CDR3 extends over 19 amino acids. Trimming removed 3 bases at V and 6 bases at J, with 30 bases between. The CDR3 sequence: CSARVDRGSGHARTNTIYF. The CDR3 nucleotides read TGCAGTGCTAGGGTAGACAGAGGCTCGGGGCACGCTCGGACAAACACCATATATTTT.

This clonotype was observed many times. The CDR3 spells CASSLTGQQAEAFF. Written as DNA, the CDR3 is TGTGCCAGCAGTCTAACGGGACAACAAGCCGAAGCTTTCTTT. The chain links TRBV28 to TRBJ1-1; maybe TRBD1 (6 bases). The germline gives CDR1 MDHEN, CDR2 SYDVKM. The CDR3 spans 14 residues. V gave up 5 bases and J gave up 8 bases, with 18 bases separating them.

CDR3 amino acids: CASSYVAGTGAGANVLTF. The CDR3 DNA reads TGTGCCAGCAGTTACGTAGCCGGGACCGGGGCCGGGGCCAACGTCCTGACTTTC. V gene TRBV6-2 or TRBV6-3 combines with J gene TRBJ2-6; either TRBD1 or TRBD2 may supply D (5 bases each). Per germline, CDR1 MNHEY and CDR2 SVGEGT. Deletions cut 2 bases from V and 4 bases from J, with 18 bases between. The CDR3 extends over 18 amino acids.

This clonotype occurred a few times. The genes are TRBV5-1 and TRBJ2-1, with 10 bases lining up with TRBD2. V shed 7 bases and J 2 bases; nucleotides not matched to a gene: 3. The germline V gene encodes CDR1 SGHRS and CDR2 YFSETQ. The CDR3 is 14 residues long. CDR3 nucleotide sequence: TGCGCCAGCTCAGCGGGGGGGACCTACAATGAGCAGTTCTTC. Translation: CASSAGGTYNEQFF. The whole variable domain, filled in from reference TRBV5-1 and TRBJ2-1, reads KAGVTQTPRYLIKTRGQQVTLSCSPISGHRSVSWYQQTPGQGLQFLFEYFSETQRNKGNFPGRFSGRQFSNSRSEMNVSTLELGDSALYLCASSAGGTYNEQFFGPGTRLTVL.

This clonotype occurred many times. The genes are TRBV2 and TRBJ2-2; weak D call: TRBD1 (5 bases). Germline V gene lookup returns CDR1 SNHLY and CDR2 FYNNEI. Trimming cost V 6 bases and J 4 bases, with 9 bases left between them. The CDR3 loop spans 13 amino acids. The CDR3 bases are TGTGCCAGCAGGGGGCAGGGCACCGGGGAGCTGTTTTTT. Protein product: CASRGQGTGELFF.

On this clonotype: Sequence at one end of the junction differs from germline and may be a read error. In DNA form, the CDR3 reads TGTGCCAGCAGTTTATCCGGGAAGAGCACCGGGGAGCCGTTTTTT. Its translation is CASSLSGKSTGEPFF. The chain links TRBV12-3 or TRBV12-4 to TRBJ2-2, with D tentatively TRBD2 (5 bases). The CDR3 is 15 amino acids.

This clonotype has only one observation. The genes are TRBV28 and TRBJ2-3; TRBD2 matches at 7 bases. The CDR3 extends over 17 amino acids. V lost 8 bases, J lost 4 bases, and 18 bases stayed unmatched. Germline values: CDR1 MDHEN, CDR2 SYDVKM. CDR3 DNA: TGTGCCAGCTCCGAACTACCGGGACTAATTACTCCAGATACGCAGTATTTT. Translation: CASSELPGLITPDTQYF.

The genes are TRBV20-1 and TRBJ2-7, with 9 bases lining up with TRBD2. CDR3 length: 14 residues. CDR1 is DFQATT, CDR2 SNEGSKA, per germline (reference sequence). V trimming: 6 bases; J trimming: 6 bases; junction bases outside the gene matches: 12. The CDR3 DNA sequence: TGCAGTGCCAACTCCGGGACTAGCCCCATCGAGCAGTACTTC. Protein product: CSANSGTSPIEQYF.

CDR3 region: CSWSVENTEAFF. CDR3 nucleotides: TGTTCATGGAGTGTAGAAAACACTGAAGCTTTCTTT. This chain joins TRBV30 and TRBJ1-1; D is uncertain. The CDR3 totals 12 residues. The germline V gene encodes CDR1 GTSNPN and CDR2 SVGIG (reference sequence).

J is TRBJ2-7 and V is TRBV15, with 8 bases matching TRBD1. The CDR3 runs 14 residues. Germline V gene lookup returns CDR1 LNHNV and CDR2 YYDKDF (reference sequence). Trimming at V came to 4 bases and at J to 3 bases, leaving 5 bases not matched to a gene. The CDR3 DNA is TGTGCCACCAGCACGTCAGGGGGCGTCTACGAGCAGTACTTC. Amino acids: CATSTSGGVYEQYF.

The table lists this clonotype with many counts. The genes are TRBV20-1 and TRBJ2-1, with 14 nucleotides matching TRBD2. The V segment lost 3 bases and the J segment 8 bases; nucleotides outside the gene matches: 9. CDR3 length equals 16 residues. Germline lookup yields CDR1 DFQATT and CDR2 SNEGSKA (reference sequence). CDR3 nucleotides: TGCAGTGCTAGTCTGTGGGGGACTAGCGGGAGAGATGAGCAGTTCTTC. Its protein is CSASLWGTSGRDEQFF.

As DNA, the CDR3 is TGCGCCAGCAGGAGGACAGGAACTGGGGCCAACGTCCTGACTTTC. Encoded protein: CASRRTGTGANVLTF. This chain connects TRBV5-1 to TRBJ2-6; 7 positions agree with TRBD1. The V segment lost 5 bases and the J segment 2 bases; nucleotides outside the gene matches: 4. The V gene's germline CDR1 is SGHRS and CDR2 YFSETQ. This CDR3 contains 15 residues.

This clonotype was found a few times. The chain recombines TRBV5-1 with TRBJ2-7, with TRBD1 identical over 7 bases. Trimming cost V 0 bases and J 5 bases; bases outside gene matches: 14. The CDR3 is 17 residues long. CDR1 and CDR2 from the germline V gene are SGHRS and YFSETQ. The CDR3 DNA is TGCGCCAGCAGCTTGGAACTGAGAGGGACAGTTCGGAACGAGCAGTACTTC. It codes for CASSLELRGTVRNEQYF. Complete variable domain (other parts from reference TRBV5-1 and TRBJ2-7): KAGVTQTPRYLIKTRGQQVTLSCSPISGHRSVSWYQQTPGQGLQFLFEYFSETQRNKGNFPGRFSGRQFSNSRSEMNVSTLELGDSALYLCASSLELRGTVRNEQYFGPGTRLTVT.

The chain employs TRBV29-1 and TRBJ2-7; D perhaps matches TRBD2 (6 bases). Trimming took off 3 bases at V and 2 bases at J, with 14 bases between the two ends. Germline V gives CDR1 SQVTM, CDR2 ANQGSEA. The CDR3 length is 14 residues. In DNA form, the CDR3 reads TGCAGCGTTGAGGCGGGGACGGGCCCCTACGAGCAGTACTTC. It specifies CSVEAGTGPYEQYF.

Comment on this clonotype: This could be a read error, since a much larger clone is one nucleotide away. The chain combines TRBV10-3 with TRBJ2-4; the D is unclear. Per the germline V gene, CDR1 is ENHRY and CDR2 is SYGVKD. The CDR3 loop spans 15 amino acids. In DNA form, the CDR3 reads TGTGTCATCAGTGAGTACGCGGATGCTTCAGACATTCAGTACTTC. Translating it yields CVISEYADASDIQYF.

In regard to this clonotype: Since a much larger clone is just one base distant, this may be a read error. V and J are TRBV9 and TRBJ2-2; D is unclear. The CDR3 has 14 residues. CDR1 and CDR2 from the germline V gene are SGDLS and YYNGEE. V lost 4 bases, J lost 3 bases, and 10 bases lay in between. This chain's CDR3 is CASSIGTDTGELFF. The DNA for the CDR3 is TGTGCCAGCAGCATAGGTACCGACACCGGGGAGCTGTTTTTT. Full variable domain (missing parts from reference TRBV9 and TRBJ2-2): DSGVTQTPKHLITATGQRVTLRCSPRSGDLSVYWYQQSLDQGLQFLIQYYNGEERAKGNILERFSAQQFPDLHSELNLSSLELGDSALYFCASSIGTDTGELFFGEGSRLTVL.

The CDR3 DNA reads as TGTGCCAGCAGCCAGGAACAGGGAAGGACCTACAATGAGCAGTTCTTC. This translates into CASSQEQGRTYNEQFF. This rearrangement joins TRBV4-2 to TRBJ2-1, with D possibly TRBD1 on 6 matching bases. The CDR3 is 16 residues long. Trimming stripped 3 bases from V and 2 bases from J, with 14 bases between. Per the germline V gene, CDR1 is LGHNA and CDR2 is YNFKEQ.

The rearrangement joins TRBV12-3 or TRBV12-4 to TRBJ1-1; 8 bases fit TRBD1. V shed 7 bases, J shed 10 bases, and the junction held 11 bases outside the gene matches. The length of the CDR3 is 13 residues. The CDR3 coding sequence is TGTGCCAGCACTTTTGGGACAGGCGGATTAGCTTTCTTT. It is translated as CASTFGTGGLAFF.

The gene calls are TRBV20-1 and TRBJ1-5; D ambiguous. The CDR3 has 12 residues. Germline loops: CDR1 DFQATT, CDR2 SNEGSKA (reference sequence). Trimming removed 1 base at V and 4 bases at J, with 5 bases between. This CDR3 is CSARGVNQPQHF. The CDR3 nucleotides read TGCAGTGCTAGAGGTGTGAATCAGCCCCAGCATTTT.